The T cell receptor beta chain described here comes from a study of tumor-infiltrating lymphocytes in localized non-small cell lung cancer (dated by TCRdb to about 2021). Regarding the complete study: The cohort covered several histologies, both smokers and never-smokers, and patients whose samples were collected after neoadjuvant chemotherapy. A total of approximately 50 patients were part of the paired comparison of immunoSEQ T-cell fraction between tumor and uninvolved lung. Each patient provided resected tumor tissue plus uninvolved lung tissue from the same patient, with the uninvolved lung tissue described as non-adjacent to the tumor. In total, the ICON cohort was made up of over a hundred surgical patients who had localized non-small cell lung cancer and whose tumors were resected. TCR sequencing was one of several integrated assays, alongside flow cytometry, multiplex immunofluorescence, RNA-seq, exome sequencing and proteomics, applied to the same patients.

The V end gives up 3 bases and the J end 1 base, leaving 8 bases in the junction not matched to a gene. The germline V gene (reference sequence) supplies CDR1 LNHDA and CDR2 SQIVND. The CDR3 numbers 17 residues from cysteine through phenylalanine. Only the CDR3 region is kept as DNA, spanning 51 bases read in frame from base 1. On the study overall, not on this receptor specifically: Tumor T-cell fraction from TCR sequencing was not associated with recurrence-free survival (p = 0.61). Because different assays used different pieces of the same tissue, technical variation could not be distinguished from intratumor heterogeneity. Since assay coverage differed from patient to patient depending on how much tissue was available, TCR sequencing was done for only a subset of the cohort. TCR-derived T-cell fraction did not differ between the flow cytometry-defined immunotypes IM1 (good prognosis) and IM2 (poor prognosis). TCRbeta sequencing supported higher T cell infiltration in tumors than in uninvolved lung tissue, consistent with immunofluorescence CD3 counts.

The T-cell fraction in tumor and uninvolved lung tissue was obtained from TCR sequencing using the immunoSEQ assay. On the study's bioinformatics: For survival analysis, patients were split into high (upper tertile) and low (lower two tertiles) T-cell fraction groups and compared by log-rank test. A signed-rank test was used to check for differences in T-cell fraction between paired tumor and uninvolved lung. Imported from immuneACCESS, the table was reduced by TCRdb to in-frame sequences with V and J called. These copies leave out some clones; in studies compared against another copy, an unresolved V gene accounts for under half, and the cause of the remainder is not known. V and J calls and clone size are given by that table; D and trimming were obtained from the DNA. The sample includes about 14,000 clones, with roughly 82% observed a single time. About 19% of the sample is held by the ten biggest clonotypes.

Enrollment in ICON was initiated in early 2016, and the last patient was enrolled in late 2018. Fresh tumor and matched uninvolved tissue for in-depth immune analyses, including TCR sequencing, were collected from a subcohort of around 76 patients. No cell sorting was done, and TCR sequencing was instead run on DNA isolated from bulk tissue. Details on this clone: Its antigen is still unknown. No base-level quality is on record; no much larger clone is a single base apart.

The chain joins TRBV19 to TRBJ1-1, with 10 junctional bases fitting TRBD1. The sequence was collected from a human donor with non-small cell lung cancer. Sequences were obtained from lung tumor tissue. The DNA sequence follows: TGTGCCAGTAGTATGGGTGGGGACAGGGGCCGGAACACTGAAGCTTTCTTT. Translation gives CASSMGGDRGRNTEAFF.